These 3 T cell receptor beta chains were all obtained from the same sample, sequenced in a study of neurological immune-mediated disorders. TCRdb re-analysed the 5' RACE reads in MiXCR, keeping a single row per CDR3 protein. The sample has around 40,000 distinct CDR3 sequences, approximately 12% seen once. Sequenced sample: PBMCs. Receptor source: a female donor in good health.

The sample holds many counts of this clonotype. The chain combines TRBV20-1 with TRBJ2-1, with unresolved D. Germline V CDR1 and CDR2: DFQATT, SNEGSKA (reference sequence). Trimming took 6 bases from V and 0 from J, leaving 12 bases between them. This CDR3 spans 14 amino acids. The CDR3 spells CSAPERGSYNEQFF. In nucleotides, the CDR3 is TGCAGTGCCCCTGAGCGAGGCTCCTACAATGAGCAGTTCTTC.

This clonotype came up many times. The CDR3 loop is CSVAGRNTGELFF. CDR3 DNA sequence: TGCAGCGTTGCGGGACGGAACACCGGGGAGCTGTTTTTT. The chain recombines TRBV29-1 with TRBJ2-2; D may match TRBD1 or TRBD2 (5 bases each). With 4 bases removed from V and 1 base from J, the gap between germline ends came to 7 bases. The length of the CDR3 is 13 residues. The germline CDR1 and CDR2 sequences are SQVTM and ANQGSEA.

This clonotype was found many times. The chain recombines TRBV6-5 with TRBJ2-7; no firm D call. Germline V lookup: CDR1 MNHEY, CDR2 SVGAGI. Between the trimmed V and J ends, which lost 5 bases and 6 bases, there was a span of 11 bases. The CDR3 contains 12 residues. The CDR3 nucleotides read TGTGCCAGCAGTCGTGAACCCCCCGAGCAGTACTTC. This encodes CASSREPPEQYF.